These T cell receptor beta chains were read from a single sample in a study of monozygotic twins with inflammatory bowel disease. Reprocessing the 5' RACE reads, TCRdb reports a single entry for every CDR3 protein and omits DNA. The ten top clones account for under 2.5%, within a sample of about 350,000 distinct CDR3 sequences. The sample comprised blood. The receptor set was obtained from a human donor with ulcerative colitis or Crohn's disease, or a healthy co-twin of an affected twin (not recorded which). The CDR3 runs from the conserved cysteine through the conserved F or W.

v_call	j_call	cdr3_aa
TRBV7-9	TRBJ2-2	CASSAPQGLGGELFF
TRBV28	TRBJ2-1	CASSFSQTGEQFF
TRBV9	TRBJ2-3	CASSVDLAGGGDTQYF
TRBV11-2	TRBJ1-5	CASSLRGTDREPQHF
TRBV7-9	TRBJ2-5	CASSSPRGVGLQETQYF
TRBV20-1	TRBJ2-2	CSASLAGPDTGELFF
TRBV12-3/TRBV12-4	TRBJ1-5	CASSSGQDQPQHF
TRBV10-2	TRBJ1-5	CASSERRGNNQPQHF
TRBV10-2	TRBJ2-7	CASTVTSSYEQYF
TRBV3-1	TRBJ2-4	CASSQDPAVAKNIQYF
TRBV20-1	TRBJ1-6	CSARNLLGTENSPLHF
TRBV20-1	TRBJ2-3	CSAKSGGAADTQYF
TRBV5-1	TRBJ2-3	CASSLAAFGGPDTQYF
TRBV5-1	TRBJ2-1	CASSLDGMDSYNEQFF
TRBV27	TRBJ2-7	CASQREGYEQYF
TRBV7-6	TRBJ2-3	CASSLEADSETDTQYF
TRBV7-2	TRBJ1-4	CASLPGAEKLFF
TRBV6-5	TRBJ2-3	CASWRGDSDTQYF
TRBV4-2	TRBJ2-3	CASSHLGGRRLTDTQYF
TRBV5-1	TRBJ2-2	CASSSRTENTGELFF
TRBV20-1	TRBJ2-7	CSARDQGARAYEQYF
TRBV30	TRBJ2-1	CAWKVGVNEQFF
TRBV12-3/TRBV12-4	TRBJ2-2	CASGKAGVGELFF
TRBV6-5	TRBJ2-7	CASSYDRGWEQYF
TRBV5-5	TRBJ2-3	CASSLPRGDTDTQYF
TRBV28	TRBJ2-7	CASSAPYEQYF
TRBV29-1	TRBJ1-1	CSVARLGTEAFF
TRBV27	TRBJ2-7	CASGQGAHGEQYF
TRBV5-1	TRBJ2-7	CASTPGDRGDEQYF
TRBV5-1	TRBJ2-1	CASSLRSGLADNEQFF
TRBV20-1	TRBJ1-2	CSAGDRELLFGYTF
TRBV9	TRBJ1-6	CASSETDYNSPLHF
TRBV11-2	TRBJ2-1	CASSPGTSGWSSYNEQFF
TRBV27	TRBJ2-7	CASSYNRDRAYEQYF
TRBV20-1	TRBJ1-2	CSARDGQALYGYTF
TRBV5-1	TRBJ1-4	CASSPVVRGEKLFF
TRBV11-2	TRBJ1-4	CASSPYTGQKLNEKLFF
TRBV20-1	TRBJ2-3	CSATDLRERVQADTQYF
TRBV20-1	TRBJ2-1	CSASGGLAGVLEQFF
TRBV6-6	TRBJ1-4	CASSYSAKNEKLFF
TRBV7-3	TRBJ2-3	CDSSLGVGGDTQYF
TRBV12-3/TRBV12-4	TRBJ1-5	CASSRRGQERNQPQHF
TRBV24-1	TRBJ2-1	CATLGHTYNEQFF
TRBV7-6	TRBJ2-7	CASSANSYEQYF
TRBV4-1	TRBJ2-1	CASSQDRRQTSYNEQFF
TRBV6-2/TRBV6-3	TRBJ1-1	CASSYLSNEAFF
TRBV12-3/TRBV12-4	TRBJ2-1	CASSRDFNEQFF
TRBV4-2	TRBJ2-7	CASSGDRVNEQYF
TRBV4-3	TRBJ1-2	CASSLRDGANYGYTF
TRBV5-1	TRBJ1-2	CASSLFGGADYGYTF
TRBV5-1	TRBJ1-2	CASSLRGVVGYTF
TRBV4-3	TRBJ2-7	CASSQDGGLSEQYF
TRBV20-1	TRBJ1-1	CSARGGNQNTEAFF